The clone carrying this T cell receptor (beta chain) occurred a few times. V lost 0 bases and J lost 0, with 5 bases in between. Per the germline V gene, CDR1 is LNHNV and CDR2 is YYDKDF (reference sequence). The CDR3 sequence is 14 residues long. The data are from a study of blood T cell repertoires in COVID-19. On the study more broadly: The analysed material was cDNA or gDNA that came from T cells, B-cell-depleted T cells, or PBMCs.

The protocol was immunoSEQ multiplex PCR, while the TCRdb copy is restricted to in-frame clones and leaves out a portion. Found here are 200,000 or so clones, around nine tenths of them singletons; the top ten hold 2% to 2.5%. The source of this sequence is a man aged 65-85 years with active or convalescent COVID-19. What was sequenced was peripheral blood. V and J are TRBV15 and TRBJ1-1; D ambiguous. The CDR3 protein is CATSRDYVNTEAFF. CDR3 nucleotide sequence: TGTGCCACCAGCAGAGATTATGTGAACACTGAAGCTTTCTTT.